The clone carrying this T cell receptor beta chain appeared a few times. Its matching antigen is unknown. Here immunoSEQ multiplex PCR was the method, and the copy in TCRdb shows in-frame clones only, minus some. The sample lists about 26,000 clones, roughly 82% occurring once. The record originates from a study of CD4 T cells in relation to SARS-CoV-2 and coronaviruses. The unexposed donors gave CD4+ T cells in about 2010-2019, prior to COVID-19. Isolation of CD4+ T cells took place after less than 13 days in culture. J lost 5 bases, V lost 6 bases, and 6 bases had no gene match. The CDR3 length is 15 residues. CDR1 and CDR2 from the germline V gene are SEHNR and FQNEAQ (reference sequence).

The genes are TRBV7-9 and TRBJ2-5; 13 positions agree with TRBD2. The sequenced material came from CD4+ T cells from PBMCs, cultured in vitro. The receptor was isolated from a human donor in good health. The CDR3 coding sequence is TGTGCCAGCAGAGTAGGACTAGCGGGGGTGGAGACCCAGTACTTC. Its protein product is CASRVGLAGVETQYF.